The clone carrying this T cell receptor beta chain was counted between two and nine times. Germline values: CDR1 SGHTS, CDR2 YDEGEE. The CDR3 extends over 16 amino acids. V lost 3 bases, J lost 1 base, and 6 bases stayed unmatched. The sample is drawn from a study of T cells after yellow fever vaccination. TCRdb recomputed calls from the 5' RACE reads with MiXCR, one row per CDR3 protein. This sample has about 340,000 distinct CDR3 sequences, with approximately 4% found just once. The sample was PBMCs, taken 5 days after the yellow fever booster vaccination. The genes are TRBV5-8 and TRBJ1-4; 7 nucleotides line up with TRBD1. The TCR originated in a man aged 18 to 29 who received the YFV17D yellow fever vaccine. The CDR3 nucleotides read TGTGCCAGCAGCTCCGGACAGGCAGTAACTAATGAAAAACTGTTTTTT. This encodes CASSSGQAVTNEKLFF. Using reference TRBV5-8 and TRBJ1-4 for the parts outside the CDR3, the full variable domain is EAGVTQSPTHLIKTRGQQATLRCSPISGHTSVYWYQQALGLGLQFLLWYDEGEERNRGNFPPRFSGRQFPNYSSELNVNALELEDSALYLCASSSGQAVTNEKLFFGSGTQLSVL.